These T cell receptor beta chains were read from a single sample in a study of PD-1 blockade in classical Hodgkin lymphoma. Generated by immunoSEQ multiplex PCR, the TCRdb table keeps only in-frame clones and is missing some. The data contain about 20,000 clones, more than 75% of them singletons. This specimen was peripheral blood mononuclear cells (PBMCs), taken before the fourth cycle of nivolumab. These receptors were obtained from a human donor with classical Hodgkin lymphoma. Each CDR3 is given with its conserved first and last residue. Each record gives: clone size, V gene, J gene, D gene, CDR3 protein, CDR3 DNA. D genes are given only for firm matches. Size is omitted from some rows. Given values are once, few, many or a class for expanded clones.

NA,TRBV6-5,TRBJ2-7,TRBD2,CASSSGLASSYEQYF,TGTGCCAGCAGTTCGGGACTAGCAAGCTCCTACGAGCAGTACTTC
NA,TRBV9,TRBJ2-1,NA,CASSAFHWGGGMDNEQFF,TGTGCCAGCAGCGCCTTTCATTGGGGGGGCGGAATGGACAATGAGCAGTTCTTC
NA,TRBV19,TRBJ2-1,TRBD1,CASSDGQGARNEQFF,TGTGCCAGTAGTGACGGACAGGGGGCGCGGAATGAGCAGTTCTTC
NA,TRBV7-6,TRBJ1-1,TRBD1,CASSSTGYTEAFF,TGTGCCAGCAGCTCGACAGGGTACACTGAAGCTTTCTTT
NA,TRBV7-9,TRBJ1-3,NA,CASTLQGFGNTIYF,TGTGCCAGCACGCTACAGGGTTTTGGAAACACCATATATTTT
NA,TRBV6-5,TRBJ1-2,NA,CASSHRDDYGYTF,TGTGCCAGCAGTCACAGGGATGACTATGGCTACACCTTC
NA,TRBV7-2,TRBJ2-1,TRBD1,CASSLAGTGSMNEQFF,TGTGCCAGCAGCTTGGCCGGGACAGGGAGTATGAATGAGCAGTTCTTC
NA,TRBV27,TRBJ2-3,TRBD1,CASRYGQGRRTQYF,TGTGCCAGCAGGTACGGACAGGGGCGAAGGACGCAGTATTTT
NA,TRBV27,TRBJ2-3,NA,CASSLFPGRLYTDTQYF,TGTGCCAGCAGTTTATTCCCAGGGAGACTCTACACAGATACGCAGTATTTT
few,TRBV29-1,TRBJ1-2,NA,CSVERGIYGYTF,TGCAGCGTTGAAAGGGGGATCTATGGCTACACCTTC
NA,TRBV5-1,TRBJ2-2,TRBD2,CASSLARVLAGTGELFF,TGCGCCAGCAGCTTGGCCCGGGTACTAGCGGGCACCGGGGAGCTGTTTTTT
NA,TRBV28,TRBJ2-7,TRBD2,CASSRLAGIYEQYF,TGTGCCAGCAGCCGACTAGCGGGAATCTACGAGCAGTACTTC
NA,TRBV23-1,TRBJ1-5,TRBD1,CASSQLKGDRGEQPQHF,TGCGCCAGCAGTCAACTAAAAGGGGACAGGGGCGAGCAGCCCCAGCATTTT
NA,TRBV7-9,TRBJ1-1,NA,CASSFRGGSTEAFF,TGTGCCAGCAGCTTCCGGGGGGGGAGCACTGAAGCTTTCTTT
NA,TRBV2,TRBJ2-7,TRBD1,CASSDRGQGTSYEQYF,TGTGCCAGCAGTGACCGGGGACAGGGCACATCCTACGAGCAGTACTTC
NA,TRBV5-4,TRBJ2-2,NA,CASSGPGPAHGELFF,TGTGCCAGCAGCGGTCCGGGTCCTGCTCACGGGGAGCTGTTTTTT
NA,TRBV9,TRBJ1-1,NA,CASSVARGGNTEAFF,TGTGCCAGCAGCGTAGCTAGGGGGGGGAACACTGAAGCTTTCTTT
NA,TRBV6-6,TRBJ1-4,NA,CASRYAPAGNEKLFF,TGTGCCAGCAGATACGCCCCCGCCGGGAATGAAAAACTGTTTTTT
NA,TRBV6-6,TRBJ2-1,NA,CASTIPGRGHNEQFF,TGTGCCAGCACCATCCCTGGGAGGGGGCACAATGAGCAGTTCTTC
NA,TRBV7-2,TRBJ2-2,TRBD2,CASSYSWVSGGNTGELFF,TGTGCCAGCAGCTATTCCTGGGTTAGCGGGGGGAACACCGGGGAGCTGTTTTTT
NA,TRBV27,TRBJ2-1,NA,CASSVYGPYNEQFF,TGTGCCAGCTCAGTTTACGGGCCCTACAATGAGCAGTTCTTC
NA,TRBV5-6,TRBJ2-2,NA,CASSLPGLSNTGELFF,TGTGCCAGCAGCTTGCCGGGACTTTCGAACACCGGGGAGCTGTTTTTT
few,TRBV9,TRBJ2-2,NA,CASSVGLANTGELFF,TGTGCCAGCAGCGTAGGACTAGCGAACACCGGGGAGCTGTTTTTT
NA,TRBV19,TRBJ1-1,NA,CASRKLMATEAFF,TGTGCCAGTAGAAAACTTATGGCCACTGAAGCTTTCTTT
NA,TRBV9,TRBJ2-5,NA,CASSVGGGGRGLETQYF,TGTGCCAGCAGCGTAGGGGGAGGAGGAAGGGGACTAGAGACCCAGTACTTC
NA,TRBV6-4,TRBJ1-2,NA,CASREDGTQRYMDGYTF,TGTGCCAGCAGAGAAGATGGAACTCAGAGATATATGGATGGCTACACCTTC